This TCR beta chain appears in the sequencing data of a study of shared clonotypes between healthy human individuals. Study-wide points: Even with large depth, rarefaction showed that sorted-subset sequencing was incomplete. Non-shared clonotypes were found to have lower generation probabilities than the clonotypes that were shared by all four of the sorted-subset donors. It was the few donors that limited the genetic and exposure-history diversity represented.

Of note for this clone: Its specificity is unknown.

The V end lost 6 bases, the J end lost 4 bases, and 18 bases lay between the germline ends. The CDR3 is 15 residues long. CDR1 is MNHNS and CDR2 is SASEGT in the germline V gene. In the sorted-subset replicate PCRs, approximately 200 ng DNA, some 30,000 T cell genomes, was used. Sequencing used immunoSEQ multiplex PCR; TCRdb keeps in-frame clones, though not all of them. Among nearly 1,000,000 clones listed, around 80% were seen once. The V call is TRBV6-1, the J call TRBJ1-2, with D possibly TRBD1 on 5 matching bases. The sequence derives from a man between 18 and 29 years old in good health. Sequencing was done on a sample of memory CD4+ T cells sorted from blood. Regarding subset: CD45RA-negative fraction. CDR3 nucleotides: TGTGCCAGCAGGAGATCGCCCGAAGGGGCCTATGGCTACACCTTC. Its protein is CASRRSPEGAYGYTF.